This T cell receptor beta chain was observed in a study of lung T cells in sarcoidosis with Löfgren's syndrome. In TCRdb, the reads were re-called with MiXCR into one record per CDR3 protein. The sample lists roughly 63,000 distinct CDR3 sequences, 21% occurring once. CDR3 length: 13 amino acids. Trimming left V 0 bases short and J 9 bases short, with 12 bases between. Per the germline V gene, CDR1 is MDHEN and CDR2 is SYDVKM. On this clonotype itself: This may come from a read error, since a much larger clone is one base off.

The sample consisted of CD4+ T cells from PBMCs. V and J are TRBV28 and TRBJ2-7; D perhaps matches TRBD1 (6 bases). This receptor was taken from a human donor with sarcoidosis (Löfgren's syndrome or another form), or a control subject (not recorded which). The CDR3: CASSLWGDNRQYV. In DNA, the CDR3 is TGTGCCAGCAGTTTATGGGGGGACAACAGGCAGTACGTC.